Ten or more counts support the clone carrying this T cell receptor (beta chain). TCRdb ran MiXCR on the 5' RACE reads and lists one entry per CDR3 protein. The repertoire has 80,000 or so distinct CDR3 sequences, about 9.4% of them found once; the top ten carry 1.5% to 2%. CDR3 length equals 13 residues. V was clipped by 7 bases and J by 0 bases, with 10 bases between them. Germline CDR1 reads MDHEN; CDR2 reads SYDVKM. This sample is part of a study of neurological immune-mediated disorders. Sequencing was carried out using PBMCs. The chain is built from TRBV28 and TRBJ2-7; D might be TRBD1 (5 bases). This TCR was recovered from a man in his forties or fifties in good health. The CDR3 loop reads CASTAGPSYEQYF. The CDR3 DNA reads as TGTGCCAGCACCGCAGGGCCCTCCTACGAGCAGTACTTC.